These 30 T cell receptor beta chains originate from one sample sequenced in a study of T cells expressing NK-cell markers. TCRdb processed the 5' RACE reads again and assigns one entry to each CDR3 protein, with no DNA. The sample holds around 470,000 distinct CDR3 sequences. Sample: blood T cells: a sorted CD56 or NKG2C T cell subset, CD4+ or CD8+ T cells, or bulk PBMC T cells (not recorded which). These receptors all come from a woman aged 45 to 65 in good health.

The genes are TRBV6-5 and TRBJ1-2. Germline V gene data show CDR1 as MNHEY and CDR2 as SVGAGI. The CDR3 is 14 residues long. CDR3 residues: CASSYFAIPYGYTF.

J is TRBJ1-5 and V is TRBV15. Per germline, CDR1 LNHNV and CDR2 YYDKDF (reference sequence). The CDR3 is 12 residues long. The CDR3 loop reads CATSRVDQPQHF. The variable domain in full, completed from reference TRBV15 and TRBJ1-5, reads DAMVIQNPRYQVTQFGKPVTLSCSQTLNHNVMYWYQQKSSQAPKLLFHYYDKDFNNEADTPDNFQSRRPNTSFCFLDIRSPGLGDTAMYLCATSRVDQPQHFGDGTRLSIL.

The chain has TRBV5-1 and TRBJ1-1; TCRdb's D call, TRBD1, is unchecked because there is no DNA. This CDR3 is built from 17 residues. Germline CDR1 is SGHRS and CDR2 is YFSETQ. The CDR3 loop reads CASSLRRPRVGGTEAFF.

The chain joins TRBV10-1 to TRBJ2-1; the D gene TCRdb calls, TRBD2, cannot be checked with no DNA. Germline V gives CDR1 WNHNN, CDR2 SYGVQD (reference sequence). This CDR3 has 13 residues. The CDR3 sequence is CASSESLAGPRFF.

The V call is TRBV5-1, the J call TRBJ2-1; the TCRdb call, TRBD1, lacks DNA for checking. Germline CDR1 SGHRS, CDR2 YFSETQ. The CDR3 covers 15 residues. The CDR3 sequence: CASSSAGTGKSEQFF.

The chain combines TRBV7-2 with TRBJ2-1. Germline assignment: CDR1 SGHTA and CDR2 FQGNSA. This CDR3 spans 16 amino acids. CDR3 amino acids: CASSLDPSESYNEQFF.

The gene calls are TRBV6-5 and TRBJ2-1; TCRdb designates TRBD2, a call that cannot be tested without DNA. Germline V gene data show CDR1 as MNHEY and CDR2 as SVGAGI. The length of the CDR3 is 16 residues. The CDR3 is CASSRTSVSSYNEQFF.

The V and J genes are TRBV5-1 and TRBJ1-2; absent DNA, TCRdb's TRBD1 call cannot be checked. CDR1 is SGHRS, CDR2 YFSETQ, per germline. The CDR3 is 13 amino acids. The CDR3 loop is CASSLEGQYGYTF.

The chain has TRBV2 and TRBJ1-6; the D call of TRBD1 rests on TCRdb alone, since no DNA is present to check it. Germline V CDR1 and CDR2: SNHLY, FYNNEI. This CDR3 contains 14 residues. CDR3 loop: CASGTGALGAPLHF.

V is TRBV29-1 and J is TRBJ1-1; TCRdb's D call, TRBD1, is unchecked because there is no DNA. This CDR3 region has 14 residues. Looked up from germline, CDR1 is SQVTM and CDR2 is ANQGSEA. CDR3 region: CSVELQGPGTEAFF.

The chain's CDR3 is CASSLGQGLGSPLHF. This chain uses TRBV5-1 with TRBJ1-6. The germline V gene has CDR1 SGHRS and CDR2 YFSETQ. This CDR3 is built from 15 residues.

This sequence joins TRBV24-1 and TRBJ1-2; TCRdb calls TRBD1, which cannot be checked without DNA. Germline V gives CDR1 KGHDR, CDR2 SFDVKD. The CDR3 has 15 residues. This CDR3 reads CATSVGGGTGDGYTF.

The chain recombines TRBV6-1 with TRBJ1-3. The CDR3 covers 12 residues. Germline V gene lookup returns CDR1 MNHNS and CDR2 SASEGT. CDR3 region: CASSTSGNTIYF.

This chain joins TRBV25-1 and TRBJ2-2. CDR1 and CDR2 (germline): MGHDK, SYGVNS. The CDR3 is 13 residues long. The CDR3: CASSEAITGELFF.

The chain carries TRBV27 and TRBJ2-2; without DNA, the TCRdb call of TRBD1 cannot be checked. This CDR3 has 15 residues. The germline V gene has CDR1 MNHEY and CDR2 SMNVEV (reference sequence). CDR3 sequence reads: CASRLGQSFPGELFF.

The chain joins TRBV4-2 to TRBJ2-1. The CDR3 is made up of 13 amino acids. Germline V gene sequence: CDR1 LGHNA, CDR2 YNFKEQ. CDR3 in amino acids: CASSQAVYNEQFF.

V gene TRBV29-1 combines with J gene TRBJ2-7; TCRdb's D call, TRBD2, is unchecked because there is no DNA. CDR3 length equals 14 residues. Germline loops: CDR1 SQVTM, CDR2 ANQGSEA. CDR3 amino acids: CSALRASGSYEQYF.

V gene TRBV11-3 combines with J gene TRBJ2-3; absent DNA, TCRdb's TRBD1 call cannot be checked. The V gene's germline CDR1 is SGHNT and CDR2 YENEEA. The CDR3 has 14 amino acids. The CDR3 here is CASSVDGTTDTQYF.

This chain joins TRBV11-2 and TRBJ2-1; TCRdb's D gene call, TRBD2, goes unchecked for lack of DNA. The CDR3 is made up of 14 amino acids. Germline V lookup: CDR1 SGHAT, CDR2 FQNNGV. CDR3 in amino acids: CASMGLAGNNEQFF.

This sequence joins TRBV10-2 and TRBJ1-6. This CDR3 comprises 13 residues. CDR1 and CDR2 from the germline V gene are WSHSY and SAAADI. CDR3 region: CASSGRLNSPLHF.

This chain uses TRBV12-3 or TRBV12-4 with TRBJ2-3. The CDR3 totals 13 residues. This chain's CDR3 is CASTGWSTDTQYF.

The rearrangement joins TRBV11-3 to TRBJ2-2; TCRdb indicates TRBD2, and absent DNA this call remains unverified. This CDR3 is built from 16 residues. Germline values: CDR1 SGHNT, CDR2 YENEEA. CDR3 residues: CASTETSANPAGELFF.

The chain links TRBV6-5 to TRBJ2-1; TCRdb gives TRBD2 as the D gene, but with no DNA this cannot be confirmed. This CDR3 contains 14 residues. CDR1 is MNHEY, CDR2 SVGAGI, per germline. CDR3 in amino acids: CASSQTSRWNEQFF.

CDR3 sequence: CASSQGGSAGLQETQYF. This chain connects TRBV4-1 to TRBJ2-5; TCRdb lists TRBD1, though no DNA is available to test this call. Germline CDR1 is MGHRA and CDR2 is YSYEKL. CDR3 length: 17 residues.

V usage is TRBV6-2 or TRBV6-3 and J usage is TRBJ2-3; TCRdb picks TRBD2, but there is no DNA to check that call. From germline, CDR1 is MNHEY and CDR2 SVGEGT. The CDR3 consists of 13 residues. This CDR3 reads CASGLILREAVYF.

The V and J genes are TRBV10-3 and TRBJ2-1; TCRdb reports TRBD2, a call that lacks DNA to check it against. This CDR3 is built from 21 residues. Germline assignment: CDR1 ENHRY and CDR2 SYGVKD. CDR3 amino acids: CAISGGTGTSGEPTSYNEQFF.

The chain employs TRBV27 and TRBJ1-2; TCRdb calls TRBD1, which cannot be checked without DNA. Per the germline V gene, CDR1 is MNHEY and CDR2 is SMNVEV (reference sequence). The CDR3 consists of 16 residues. The CDR3 is CASSLNRGPTYYGYTF.

The chain links TRBV19 to TRBJ2-6; TCRdb reports TRBD1, a call that lacks DNA to check it against. The CDR3 runs to 16 residues. Germline values: CDR1 LNHDA, CDR2 SQIVND (reference sequence). The CDR3 loop reads CASSIPPGPGANVLTF.

The CDR3 sequence: CASRGGAAAYEQYF. V gene TRBV5-1 combines with J gene TRBJ2-7; TCRdb calls TRBD1, which cannot be checked without DNA. CDR1 and CDR2 (germline): SGHRS, YFSETQ. The CDR3 runs 14 residues.

The genes are TRBV20-1 and TRBJ2-5; as DNA is missing, the TRBD1 call by TCRdb cannot be tested. Germline V gene sequence: CDR1 DFQATT, CDR2 SNEGSKA (reference sequence). This CDR3 region has 13 residues. This chain's CDR3 is CSARDRVGVTQYF.